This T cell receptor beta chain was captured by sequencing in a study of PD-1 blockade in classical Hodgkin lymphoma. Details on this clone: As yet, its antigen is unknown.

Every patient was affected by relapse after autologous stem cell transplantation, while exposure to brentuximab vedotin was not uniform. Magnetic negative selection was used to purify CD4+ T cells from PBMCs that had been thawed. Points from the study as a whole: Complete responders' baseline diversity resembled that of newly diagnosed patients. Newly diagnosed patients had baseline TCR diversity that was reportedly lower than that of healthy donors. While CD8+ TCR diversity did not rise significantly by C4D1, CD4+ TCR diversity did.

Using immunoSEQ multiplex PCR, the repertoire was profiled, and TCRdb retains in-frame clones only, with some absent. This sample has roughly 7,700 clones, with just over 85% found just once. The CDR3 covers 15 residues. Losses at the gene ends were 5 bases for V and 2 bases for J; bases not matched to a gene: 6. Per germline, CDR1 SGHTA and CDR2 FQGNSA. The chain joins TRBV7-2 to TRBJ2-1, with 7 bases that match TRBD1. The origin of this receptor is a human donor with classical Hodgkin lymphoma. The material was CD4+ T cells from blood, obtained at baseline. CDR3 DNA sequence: TGTGCCAGCAGCATTTCCGGGACAGCCTACAATGAGCAGTTCTTC. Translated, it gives CASSISGTAYNEQFF.